The clone carrying this T cell receptor (beta chain) was counted once. These data come from a study of T cell changes during pregnancy in multiple sclerosis. The germline gives CDR1 KGHSH, CDR2 LQKENI. CDR3 length: 16 residues. Trimming took 5 bases from V and 5 from J; bases not matched to a gene: 9. Generated by immunoSEQ multiplex PCR, the TCRdb table keeps only in-frame clones and is missing some. The sample lists about 59,000 clones, nearly 95% seen once, with roughly 2.5% in the top ten. V gene TRBV18 combines with J gene TRBJ2-3, with 11 bases lining up with TRBD1. The TCR comes from a female donor with multiple sclerosis, enrolled in a pregnancy study. The starting material was CD8+ T cells from peripheral blood mononuclear cells, obtained in the third trimester of pregnancy. The CDR3 DNA reads as TGTGCCAGCTCAACCGGGGACAGGGGGTTGATAGATACGCAGTATTTT. Translated: CASSTGDRGLIDTQYF.